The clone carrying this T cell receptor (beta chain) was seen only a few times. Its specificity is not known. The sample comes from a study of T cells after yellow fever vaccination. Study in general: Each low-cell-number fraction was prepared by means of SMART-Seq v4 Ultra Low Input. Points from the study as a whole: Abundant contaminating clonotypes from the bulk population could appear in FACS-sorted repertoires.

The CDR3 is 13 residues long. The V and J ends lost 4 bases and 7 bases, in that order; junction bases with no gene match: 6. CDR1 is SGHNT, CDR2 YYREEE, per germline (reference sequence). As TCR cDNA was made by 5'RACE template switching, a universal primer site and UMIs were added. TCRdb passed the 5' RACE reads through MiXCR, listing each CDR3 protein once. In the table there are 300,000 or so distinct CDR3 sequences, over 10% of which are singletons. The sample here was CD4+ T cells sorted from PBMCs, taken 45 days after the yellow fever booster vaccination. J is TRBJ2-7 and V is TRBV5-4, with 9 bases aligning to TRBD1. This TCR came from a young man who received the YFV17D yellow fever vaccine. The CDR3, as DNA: TGTGCCAGCAGCCCCGGGACAGGGATAGAGCAGTACTTC. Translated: CASSPGTGIEQYF.